This T cell receptor (beta chain) was sequenced during a study of blood T cell repertoires in COVID-19. Germline lookup yields CDR1 ENHRY and CDR2 SYGVKD. The CDR3 spans 16 residues. The V end was cut by 3 bases, the J end by 0 bases, with 15 bases between. This table comes from immunoSEQ multiplex PCR, and its TCRdb copy is limited to in-frame clones, with some not included. The table lists 95,000 to 100,000 clones, 84% of them singletons. The sequencing sample was made of peripheral blood. The chain links TRBV10-3 to TRBJ2-7; maybe TRBD2 (7 bases). The clonotype was recovered from a human donor in a cohort sampled during active COVID-19. The CDR3 sequence is CAISDLGGASSYEQYF. CDR3 in DNA: TGTGCCATCAGTGACTTGGGGGGGGCTAGCTCCTACGAGCAGTACTTC.